This entry features one T cell receptor beta chain sequence. Its target is unknown. Profiled with immunoSEQ multiplex PCR; TCRdb holds only in-frame clones, not every one. The profile shows millions of clones, around nine tenths of them singletons. This entry is derived from a study of shared clonotypes between healthy human individuals. Study observations and caveats: Only blood underwent sampling, and tissue repertoires likely differ.

Material: naive CD4+ T cells sorted from blood. This sample's subset: CD45RA+ positively selected. This clonotype was obtained from a man younger than 35 in good health.

CDR3 coding DNA: TGTGCCTGGAGTGTGTTCGAGGGCCCTGAGCAGTACTTC. Translation: CAWSVFEGPEQYF. This chain links TRBV30 with TRBJ2-7, with D maybe TRBD2 (5 bases). The V end lost 0 bases, the J end lost 7 bases, and 13 bases lay between the germline ends. The CDR3 loop spans 13 amino acids. In germline, CDR1 is GTSNPN, CDR2 SVGIG (reference sequence). The whole variable domain, remainder taken from reference TRBV30 and TRBJ2-7, is SQTIHQWPATLVQPVGSPLSLECTVEGTSNPNLYWYRQAAGRGLQLLFYSVGIGQISSEVPQNLSASRPQDRQFILSSKKLLLSDSGFYLCAWSVFEGPEQYFGPGTRLTVT.